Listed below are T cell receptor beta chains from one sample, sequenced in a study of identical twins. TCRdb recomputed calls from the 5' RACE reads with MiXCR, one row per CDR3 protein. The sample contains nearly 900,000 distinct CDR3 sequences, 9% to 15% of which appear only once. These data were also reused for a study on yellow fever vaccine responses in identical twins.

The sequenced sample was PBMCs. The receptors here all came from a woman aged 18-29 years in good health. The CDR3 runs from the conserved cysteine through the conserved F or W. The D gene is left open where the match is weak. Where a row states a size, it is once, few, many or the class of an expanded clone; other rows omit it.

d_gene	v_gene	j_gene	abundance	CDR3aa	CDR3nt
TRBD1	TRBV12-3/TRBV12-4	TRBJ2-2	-	CASSFPRGLFTGELFF	TGTGCCAGCAGTTTCCCCAGGGGGTTGTTCACCGGGGAGCTGTTTTTT
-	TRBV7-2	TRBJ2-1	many	CASSFLGGRSYNEQFF	TGTGCCAGCAGCTTTCTTGGAGGGAGGTCCTACAATGAGCAGTTCTTC
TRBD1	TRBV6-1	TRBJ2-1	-	CASSDLDRVGNEQFF	TGTGCCAGCAGTGACCTGGACAGGGTGGGCAATGAGCAGTTCTTC
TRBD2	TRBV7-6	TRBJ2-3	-	CASSLVGTSGRISTDTQYF	TGTGCCAGCAGCTTAGTCGGGACTAGCGGGAGGATCAGCACAGATACGCAGTATTTT
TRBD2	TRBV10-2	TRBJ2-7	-	CASSATSASYEQYF	TGCGCCAGCAGTGCTACTAGCGCCAGCTACGAGCAGTACTTC
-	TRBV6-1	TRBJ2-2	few	CASSRPSDTGELFF	TGTGCCAGCAGTCGGCCGTCGGACACCGGGGAGCTGTTTTTT
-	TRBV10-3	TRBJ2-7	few	CAISDAASSYEQYF	TGTGCCATCAGTGACGCGGCGAGCTCCTACGAGCAGTACTTC
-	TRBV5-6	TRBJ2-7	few	CASSFGVGGEQYF	TGTGCCAGCAGCTTCGGGGTGGGGGGCGAGCAGTACTTC
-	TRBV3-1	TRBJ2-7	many	CASSSRSSYEQYF	TGTGCCAGCAGCTCCCGGTCCTCCTACGAGCAGTACTTC
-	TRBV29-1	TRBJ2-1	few	CSVDSTYNEQFF	TGCAGCGTCGACAGTACTTACAATGAGCAGTTCTTC
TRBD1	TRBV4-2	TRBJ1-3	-	CASSPRGDRDSHNLNSGNTIYF	TGTGCCAGCAGCCCGAGAGGGGACAGGGATTCTCATAACCTCAACTCTGGAAACACCATATATTTT
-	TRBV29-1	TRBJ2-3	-	CSAGGYLGTDTQYF	TGCAGCGCTGGGGGGTATCTTGGCACAGATACGCAGTATTTT
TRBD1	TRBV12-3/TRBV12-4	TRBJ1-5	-	CASSADGTGGQPQHF	TGTGCCAGCAGCGCGGACGGGACAGGGGGACAGCCCCAGCATTTT
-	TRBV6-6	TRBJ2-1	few	CASSYSWQDEQFF	TGTGCCAGCAGTTACTCTTGGCAGGATGAGCAGTTCTTC
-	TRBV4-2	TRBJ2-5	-	CASSQERAFGGIQETQYF	TGTGCCAGCAGCCAAGAAAGGGCTTTTGGGGGGATCCAAGAGACCCAGTACTTC
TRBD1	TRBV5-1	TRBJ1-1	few	CASSLYRGLNTEAFF	TGCGCCAGCAGCTTATACAGGGGCCTGAACACTGAAGCTTTCTTT
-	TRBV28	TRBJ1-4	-	CASKAPGGAEKLFF	TGTGCCAGCAAGGCCCCGGGGGGGGCCGAAAAACTGTTTTTT
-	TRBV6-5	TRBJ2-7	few	CASSYSQDRREQYF	TGTGCCAGCAGTTACTCGCAAGACAGGCGCGAGCAGTACTTC
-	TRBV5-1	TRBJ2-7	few	CASSLVAGPREQYF	TGCGCCAGCAGCTTGGTGGCAGGGCCCAGGGAGCAGTACTTC
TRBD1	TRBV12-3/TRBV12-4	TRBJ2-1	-	CASSRQGAQDRNEQFF	TGTGCCAGCAGTAGACAGGGGGCCCAAGATAGGAATGAGCAGTTCTTC
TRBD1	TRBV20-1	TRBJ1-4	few	CSAARDRGQKLFF	TGCAGTGCTGCCCGGGACAGGGGCCAAAAACTGTTTTTT
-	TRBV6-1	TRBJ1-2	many	CASRRQGPYGYTF	TGTGCCAGCAGACGGCAGGGCCCTTATGGCTACACCTTC
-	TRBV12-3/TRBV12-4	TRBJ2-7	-	CASSRGVGNTYF	TGTGCCAGCAGTAGGGGTGTTGGGAACACTTACTTC
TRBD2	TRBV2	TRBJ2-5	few	CASSEAVAGGETQYF	TGTGCCAGCAGTGAGGCCGTAGCGGGAGGCGAGACCCAGTACTTC
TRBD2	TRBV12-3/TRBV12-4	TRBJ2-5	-	CASTSGVAGIGETQYF	TGTGCCAGCACCTCGGGGGTAGCGGGAATCGGGGAGACCCAGTACTTC
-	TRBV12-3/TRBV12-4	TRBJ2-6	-	CASSLATVSSSGANVLTF	TGTGCCAGCAGTTTAGCGACAGTGTCAAGCTCTGGGGCCAACGTCCTGACTTTC
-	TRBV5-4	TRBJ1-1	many	CASSLGQGLNTEAFF	TGTGCCAGCAGCTTGGGGCAGGGTCTGAACACTGAAGCTTTCTTT
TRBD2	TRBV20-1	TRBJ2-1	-	CSARVSLAGLIPDNEQFF	TGCAGTGCTAGAGTGTCTCTAGCGGGTCTTATTCCCGACAATGAGCAGTTCTTC
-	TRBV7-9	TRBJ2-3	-	CASSPGLPSTDTQYF	TGTGCCAGCAGCCCCGGACTCCCTAGCACAGATACGCAGTATTTT
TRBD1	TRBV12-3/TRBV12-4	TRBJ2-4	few	CASSWGTGYTKNIQYF	TGTGCCAGCAGTTGGGGGACAGGGTATACCAAAAACATTCAGTACTTC